This T cell receptor beta chain comes out of a study of blood T cells in healthy people across ages. The study, taken as a whole, reports: Whereas aged donors had fewer naive CD4+ cells, long-lived donors had more of them and higher diversity.

Next came a second PCR, run for about 7 to 12 cycles, which used a sample-barcoded 5' primer along with a J-beta primer mix. The template-switch adaptor, which had 12 random nucleotides, put a tag on each cDNA molecule. TCRdb re-derived calls from the 5' RACE reads in MiXCR, one entry per CDR3 protein. The data hold approximately 1,100,000 distinct CDR3 sequences, with 40% to 50% observed a single time. This clonotype was observed a single time. Its cognate antigen is unknown. The CDR3 totals 12 residues. Trimming removed 10 bases at V and 4 bases at J, with 13 bases between. From germline, CDR1 is SNHLY and CDR2 FYNNEI.

The receptor's source is a woman aged 55-69 years in good health. The chain employs TRBV2 and TRBJ1-2; D is ambiguous. Sequencing was performed on blood. CDR3 bases: TGTGCCACCCATGACGGACCCTATGGCTACACCTTC. It specifies CATHDGPYGYTF.